Listed here are 2 T cell receptor beta chains from one sample, sequenced in a study of blood T cell repertoires in COVID-19 (dated by TCRdb to 2018 to 2021). Library preparation used the immunoSEQ multiplex PCR assay. The source is immuneACCESS, and TCRdb retained only in-frame sequences with V and J called. Part of the clones is not carried over; for the studies checked, unresolved V genes explain less than half of this, and the remainder is unexplained. In this sample the table shows some 340,000 clones, 90% of which occur a single time. The ten largest clones add up to roughly 3.9% of the sample. The sample comprised PBMCs or T cells enriched from blood (not recorded which). These receptors were taken from a woman aged 30 to 39 who had been exposed to COVID-19.

V is TRBV11-1 and J is TRBJ1-6, with a tentative D call TRBD1 (6 bases). The ends were cut back, 5 bases at V and 9 bases at J, with 14 bases in the middle. CDR1 and CDR2 from the germline V gene are SGHAT and FQDESV (reference sequence). The CDR3 covers 14 residues. CDR3 DNA: TGTGCCAGCAGCCTACAGGGAGACGGTTCACCCCTCCACTTT. Translation: CASSLQGDGSPLHF. Drawing the rest from reference TRBV11-1 and TRBJ1-6, the complete variable domain is EAEVAQSPRYKITEKSQAVAFWCDPISGHATLYWYRQILGQGPELLVQFQDESVVDDSQLPKDRFSAERLKGVDSTLKIQPAELGDSAMYLCASSLQGDGSPLHFGNGTRLTVT.

J is TRBJ2-2 and V is TRBV5-1; TRBD1 is a possible D gene (5 bases). The V gene lost 1 base and the J gene lost 4 bases, with 14 bases spanning the gap. Per the germline V gene, CDR1 is SGHRS and CDR2 is YFSETQ. The CDR3 sequence is 16 residues long. Written as DNA, the CDR3 is TGCGCCAGCAGCTTGATGATGGGGCCGGGCACCGGGGAGCTGTTTTTT. This gives the protein CASSLMMGPGTGELFF.